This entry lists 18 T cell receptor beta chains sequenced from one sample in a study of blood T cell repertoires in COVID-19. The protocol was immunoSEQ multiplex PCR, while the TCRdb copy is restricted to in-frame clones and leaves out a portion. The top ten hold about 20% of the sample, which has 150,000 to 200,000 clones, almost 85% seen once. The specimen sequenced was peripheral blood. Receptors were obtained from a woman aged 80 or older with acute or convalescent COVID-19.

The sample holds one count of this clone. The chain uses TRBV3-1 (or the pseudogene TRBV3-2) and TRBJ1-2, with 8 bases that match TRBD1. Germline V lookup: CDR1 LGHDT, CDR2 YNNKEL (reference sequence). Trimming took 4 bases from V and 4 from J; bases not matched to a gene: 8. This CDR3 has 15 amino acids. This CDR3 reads CASSRNPGGSYGYTF. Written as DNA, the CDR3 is TGTGCCAGCAGCCGCAATCCAGGGGGCTCCTATGGCTACACCTTC.

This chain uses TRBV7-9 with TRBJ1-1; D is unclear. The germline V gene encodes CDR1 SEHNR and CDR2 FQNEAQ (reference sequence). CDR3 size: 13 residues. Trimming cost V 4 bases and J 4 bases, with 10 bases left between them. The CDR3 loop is CASSSEALTEAFF. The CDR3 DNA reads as TGTGCCAGCAGCTCCGAGGCCCTCACTGAAGCTTTCTTT.

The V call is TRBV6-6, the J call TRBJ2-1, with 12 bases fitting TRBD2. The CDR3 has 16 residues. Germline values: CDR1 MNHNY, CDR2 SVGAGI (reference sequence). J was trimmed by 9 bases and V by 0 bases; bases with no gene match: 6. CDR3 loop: CASSYSRLAGVGEQFF. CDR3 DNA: TGTGCCAGCAGTTACTCGAGACTAGCGGGAGTGGGTGAGCAGTTCTTC.

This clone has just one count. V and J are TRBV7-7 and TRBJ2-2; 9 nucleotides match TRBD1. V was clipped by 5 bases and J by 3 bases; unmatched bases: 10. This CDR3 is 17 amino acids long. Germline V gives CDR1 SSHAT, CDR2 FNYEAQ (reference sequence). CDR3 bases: TGTGCCAGCAGCCCAAGATGGACAGGGGAGGACACCGGGGAGCTGTTTTTT. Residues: CASSPRWTGEDTGELFF.

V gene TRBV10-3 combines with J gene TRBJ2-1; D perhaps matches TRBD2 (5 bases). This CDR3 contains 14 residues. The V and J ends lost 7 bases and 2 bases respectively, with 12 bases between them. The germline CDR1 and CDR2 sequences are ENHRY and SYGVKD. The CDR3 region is CAITGSSPYNEQFF. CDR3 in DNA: TGTGCCATCACGGGATCCTCCCCCTACAATGAGCAGTTCTTC.

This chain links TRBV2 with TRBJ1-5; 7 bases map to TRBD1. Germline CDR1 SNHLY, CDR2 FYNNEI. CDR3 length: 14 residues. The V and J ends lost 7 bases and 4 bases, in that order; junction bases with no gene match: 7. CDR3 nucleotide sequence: TGTGCCAGCACACCCGACAGGGATAATCAGCCCCAGCATTTT. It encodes CASTPDRDNQPQHF.

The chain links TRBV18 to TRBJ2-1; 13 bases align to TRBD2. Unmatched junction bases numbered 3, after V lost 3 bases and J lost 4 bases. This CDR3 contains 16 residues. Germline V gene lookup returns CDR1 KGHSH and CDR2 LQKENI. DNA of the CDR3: TGTGCCAGCTCACCGGGACTAGCGGGATTGTACAATGAGCAGTTCTTC. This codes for CASSPGLAGLYNEQFF.

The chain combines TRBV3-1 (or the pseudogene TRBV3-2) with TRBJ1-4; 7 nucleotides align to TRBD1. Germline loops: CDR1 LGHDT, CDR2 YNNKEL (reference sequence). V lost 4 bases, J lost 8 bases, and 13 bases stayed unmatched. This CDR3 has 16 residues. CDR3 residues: CASSLRHIQGWEKLFF. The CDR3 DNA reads TGTGCCAGCAGCCTAAGGCACATACAGGGGTGGGAAAAACTGTTTTTT.

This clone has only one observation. This CDR3 reads CASSARGTEAFF. The CDR3, as DNA: TGTGCCAGTAGTGCCAGGGGGACTGAAGCTTTCTTT. The chain recombines TRBV19 with TRBJ1-1; 7 bases map to TRBD1. This CDR3 has 12 amino acids. The junction had 2 bases not matched to a gene; V was cut back by 5 bases and J by 5 bases. From germline, CDR1 is LNHDA and CDR2 SQIVND (reference sequence).

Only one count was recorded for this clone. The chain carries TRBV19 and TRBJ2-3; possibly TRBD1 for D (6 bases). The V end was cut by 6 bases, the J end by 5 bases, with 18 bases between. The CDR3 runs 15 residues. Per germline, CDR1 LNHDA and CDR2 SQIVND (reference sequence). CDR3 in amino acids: CASSPQGPAQDTQYF. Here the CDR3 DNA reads TGTGCCAGTAGCCCACAGGGTCCAGCACAAGATACGCAGTATTTT. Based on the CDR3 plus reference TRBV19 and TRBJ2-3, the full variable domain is DGGITQSPKYLFRKEGQNVTLSCEQNLNHDAMYWYRQDPGQGLRLIYYSQIVNDFQKGDIAEGYSVSREKKESFPLTVTSAQKNPTAFYLCASSPQGPAQDTQYFGPGTRLTVL.

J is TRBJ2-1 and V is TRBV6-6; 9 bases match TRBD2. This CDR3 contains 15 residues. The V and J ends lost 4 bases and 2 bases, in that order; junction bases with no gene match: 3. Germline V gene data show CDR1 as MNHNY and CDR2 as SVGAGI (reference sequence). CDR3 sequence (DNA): TGTGCCAGCAGTTTAGCGGGAGTCACCTACAATGAGCAGTTCTTC. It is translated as CASSLAGVTYNEQFF.

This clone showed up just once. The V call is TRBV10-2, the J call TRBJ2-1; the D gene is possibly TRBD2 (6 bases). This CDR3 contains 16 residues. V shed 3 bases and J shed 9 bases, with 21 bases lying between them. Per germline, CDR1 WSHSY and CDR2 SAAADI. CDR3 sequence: CASSDRSRLVRGEQFF. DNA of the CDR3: TGCGCCAGCAGTGACCGCTCCCGACTAGTTAGGGGTGAGCAGTTCTTC.

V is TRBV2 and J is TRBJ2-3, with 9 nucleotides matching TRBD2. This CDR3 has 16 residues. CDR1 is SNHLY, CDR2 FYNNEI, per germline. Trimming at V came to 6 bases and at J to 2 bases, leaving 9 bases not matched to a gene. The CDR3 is CASRGLALAYTDTQYF. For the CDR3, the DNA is TGTGCCAGCAGGGGACTAGCTTTAGCCTACACAGATACGCAGTATTTT.

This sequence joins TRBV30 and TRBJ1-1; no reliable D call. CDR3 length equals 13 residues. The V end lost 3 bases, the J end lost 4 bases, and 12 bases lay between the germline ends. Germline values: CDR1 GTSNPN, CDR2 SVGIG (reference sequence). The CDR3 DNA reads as TGTGCCTGGAGCAGCGGTGGGCGCACTGAAGCTTTCTTT. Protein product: CAWSSGGRTEAFF.

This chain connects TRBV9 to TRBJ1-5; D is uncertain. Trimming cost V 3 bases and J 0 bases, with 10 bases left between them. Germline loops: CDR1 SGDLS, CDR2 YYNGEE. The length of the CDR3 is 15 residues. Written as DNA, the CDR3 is TGTGCCAGCAGCGGCACACCCGATAGCAATCAGCCCCAGCATTTT. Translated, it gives CASSGTPDSNQPQHF.

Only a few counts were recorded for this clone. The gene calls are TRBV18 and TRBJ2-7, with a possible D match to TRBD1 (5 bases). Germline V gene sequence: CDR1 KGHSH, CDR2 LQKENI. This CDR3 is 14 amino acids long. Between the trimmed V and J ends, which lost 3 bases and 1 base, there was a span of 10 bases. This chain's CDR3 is CASSPTTASYEQYF. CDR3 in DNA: TGTGCCAGCTCACCTACGACAGCTTCCTACGAGCAGTACTTC.

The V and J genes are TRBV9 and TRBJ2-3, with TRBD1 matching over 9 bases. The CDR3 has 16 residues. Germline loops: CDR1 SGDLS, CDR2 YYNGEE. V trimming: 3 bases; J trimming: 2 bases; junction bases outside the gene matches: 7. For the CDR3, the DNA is TGTGCCAGCAGCGCGGGACAGGGCCAATACACAGATACGCAGTATTTT. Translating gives CASSAGQGQYTDTQYF.

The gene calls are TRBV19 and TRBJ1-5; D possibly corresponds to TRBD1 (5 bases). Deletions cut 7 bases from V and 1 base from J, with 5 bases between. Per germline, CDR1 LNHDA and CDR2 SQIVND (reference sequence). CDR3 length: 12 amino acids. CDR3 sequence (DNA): TGTGCCAGTAAGGGGAGCAATCAGCCCCAGCATTTT. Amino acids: CASKGSNQPQHF.